This TCR beta chain was profiled in a study of OX40 agonist ivuxolimab in advanced cancers. CDR1 and CDR2 from the germline V gene are MNHNY and SVGAGI (reference sequence). This CDR3 comprises 14 residues. The V segment lost 4 bases and the J segment 0 bases; nucleotides outside the gene matches: 3. Here immunoSEQ multiplex PCR was the method, and the copy in TCRdb shows in-frame clones only, minus some. The table shows roughly 75,000 clones, with about 85% occurring only once. This TCR was recovered from an adult with an advanced solid tumor such as melanoma, head and neck, liver or kidney cancer. The V gene is TRBV6-6, the J gene TRBJ2-7, with TRBD1 matching over 7 bases. Material: CD4+ or CD8+ T cells sorted from blood, obtained in a trial of the OX40 agonist ivuxolimab. This CDR3 reads CASSLDRDSYEQYF. The DNA for the CDR3 is TGTGCCAGCAGTTTAGACAGGGACTCCTACGAGCAGTACTTC.